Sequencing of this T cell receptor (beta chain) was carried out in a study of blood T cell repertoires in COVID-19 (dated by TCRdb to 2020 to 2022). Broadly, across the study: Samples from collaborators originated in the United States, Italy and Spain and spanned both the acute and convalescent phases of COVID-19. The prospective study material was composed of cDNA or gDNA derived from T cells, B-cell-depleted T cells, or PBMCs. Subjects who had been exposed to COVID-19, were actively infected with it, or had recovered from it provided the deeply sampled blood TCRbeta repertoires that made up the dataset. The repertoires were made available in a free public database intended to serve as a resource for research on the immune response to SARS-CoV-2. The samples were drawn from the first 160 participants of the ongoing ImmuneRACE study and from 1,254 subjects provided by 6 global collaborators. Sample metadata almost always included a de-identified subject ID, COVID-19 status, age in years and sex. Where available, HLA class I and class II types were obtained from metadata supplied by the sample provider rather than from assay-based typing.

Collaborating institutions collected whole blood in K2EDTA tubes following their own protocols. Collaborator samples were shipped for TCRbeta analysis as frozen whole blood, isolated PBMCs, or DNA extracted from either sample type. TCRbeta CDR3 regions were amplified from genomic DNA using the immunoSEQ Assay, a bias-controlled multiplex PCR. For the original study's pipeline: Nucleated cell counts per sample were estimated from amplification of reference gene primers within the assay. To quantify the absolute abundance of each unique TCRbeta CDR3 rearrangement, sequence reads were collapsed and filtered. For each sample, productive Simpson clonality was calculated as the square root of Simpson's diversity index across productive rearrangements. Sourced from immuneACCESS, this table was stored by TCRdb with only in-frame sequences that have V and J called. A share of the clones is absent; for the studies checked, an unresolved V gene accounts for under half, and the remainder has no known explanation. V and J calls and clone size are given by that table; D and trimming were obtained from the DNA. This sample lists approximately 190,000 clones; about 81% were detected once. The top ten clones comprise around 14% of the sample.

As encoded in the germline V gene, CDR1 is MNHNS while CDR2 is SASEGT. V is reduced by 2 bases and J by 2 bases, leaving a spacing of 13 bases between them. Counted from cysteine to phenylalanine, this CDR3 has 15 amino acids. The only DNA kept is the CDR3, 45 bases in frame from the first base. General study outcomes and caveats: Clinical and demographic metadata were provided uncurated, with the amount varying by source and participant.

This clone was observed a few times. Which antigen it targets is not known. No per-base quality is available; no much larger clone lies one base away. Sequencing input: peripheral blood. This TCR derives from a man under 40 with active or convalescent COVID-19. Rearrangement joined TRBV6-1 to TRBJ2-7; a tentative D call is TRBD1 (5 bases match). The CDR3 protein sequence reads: CASSELAGYAYEQYF. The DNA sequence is TGTGCCAGCAGTGAACTCGCAGGGTATGCCTACGAGCAGTACTTC.